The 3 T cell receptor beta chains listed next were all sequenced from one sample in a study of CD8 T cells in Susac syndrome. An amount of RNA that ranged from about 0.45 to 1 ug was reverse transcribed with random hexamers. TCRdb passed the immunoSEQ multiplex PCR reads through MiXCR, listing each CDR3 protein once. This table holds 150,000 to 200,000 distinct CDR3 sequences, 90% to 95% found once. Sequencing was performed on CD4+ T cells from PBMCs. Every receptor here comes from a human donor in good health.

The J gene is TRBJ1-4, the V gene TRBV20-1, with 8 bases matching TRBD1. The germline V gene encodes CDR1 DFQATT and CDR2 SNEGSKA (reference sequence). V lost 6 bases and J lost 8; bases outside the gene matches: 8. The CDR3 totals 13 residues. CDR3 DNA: TGCAGTGCCAGTGGACAGGGAGGGGAAAAACTGTTTTTT. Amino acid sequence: CSASGQGGEKLFF.

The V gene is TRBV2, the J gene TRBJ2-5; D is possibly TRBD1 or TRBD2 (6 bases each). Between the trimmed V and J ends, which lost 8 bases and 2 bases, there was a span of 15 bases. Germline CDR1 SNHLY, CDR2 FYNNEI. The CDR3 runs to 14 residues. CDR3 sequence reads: CASPMGGQQETQYF. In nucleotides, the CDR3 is TGTGCCAGCCCAATGGGAGGACAGCAAGAGACCCAGTACTTC. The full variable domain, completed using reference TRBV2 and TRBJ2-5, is EPEVTQTPSHQVTQMGQEVILRCVPISNHLYFYWYRQILGQKVEFLVSFYNNEISEKSEIFDDQFSVERPDGSNFTLKIRSTKLEDSAMYFCASPMGGQQETQYFGPGTRLLVL.

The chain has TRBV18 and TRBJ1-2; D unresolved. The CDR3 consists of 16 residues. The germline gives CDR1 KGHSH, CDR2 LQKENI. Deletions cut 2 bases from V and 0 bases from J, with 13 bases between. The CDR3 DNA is TGTGCCAGCTCACCAACGGCCGATTCCACTAACTATGGCTACACCTTC. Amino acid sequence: CASSPTADSTNYGYTF.